This is a list of T cell receptor beta chains from one sample in a study of identifying expanded T cells in peripheral blood. TCRdb keeps only in-frame clones here, not all; method: immunoSEQ multiplex PCR. The sample includes about 91,000 clones, about 91% of them seen just once. Specimen: blood. The receptor source for this set is a person aged 18 to 70 in good health. Both conserved end residues are part of each CDR3. The D gene is left open where the match is weak. A clone size is listed for some rows: how often the clone was seen (once, few, many), or a class if it is expanded.

CASSLGPAQYEQYF | TGTGCCAGCAGCCTAGGCCCAGCTCAATACGAGCAGTACTTC | TRBV14 | . | . | TRBJ2-7
CASSLTGNADTQYF | TGTGCCAGCAGCTTAACGGGAAACGCAGATACGCAGTATTTT | TRBV7-9 | . | . | TRBJ2-3
CASSRRWASGSSYNEQFF | TGTGCCAGCAGTCGAAGGTGGGCTAGCGGGAGCTCCTACAATGAGCAGTTCTTC | TRBV2 | . | TRBD2 | TRBJ2-1
CASSSRVSGKPYF | TGTGCCAGCAGCTCCCGAGTTAGCGGGAAACCATACTTC | TRBV11-2 | . | TRBD2 | TRBJ2-7
CASSLVGEGRSYEQYF | TGTGCCAGCAGCTTAGTCGGTGAAGGCAGATCCTACGAGCAGTACTTC | TRBV7-9 | . | . | TRBJ2-7
CASSQDGLAPYNEQFF | TGCGCCAGCAGCCAAGATGGATTAGCGCCATACAATGAGCAGTTCTTC | TRBV4-3 | . | . | TRBJ2-1
CASSPATGHLAKNIQYF | TGTGCCAGCTCACCAGCGACAGGACACTTAGCCAAAAACATTCAGTACTTC | TRBV18 | . | . | TRBJ2-4
CATSSRETGNEQYF | TGTGCCACCAGCAGCCGAGAGACAGGGAACGAGCAGTACTTC | TRBV15 | . | TRBD1 | TRBJ2-7
CASSPPSTDTQYF | TGTGCCAGCTCACCCCCGAGCACAGATACGCAGTATTTT | TRBV18 | . | . | TRBJ2-3
CAWSAGQSYGYTF | TGTGCCTGGAGTGCCGGACAGTCCTATGGCTACACCTTC | TRBV30 | . | . | TRBJ1-2
CASSFTSGSSHEQYF | TGTGCCAGCAGCTTCACTAGCGGGAGTTCCCACGAGCAGTACTTC | TRBV7-9 | . | TRBD2 | TRBJ2-7
CASSMVPREAEQYF | TGTGCCAGTAGTATGGTGCCCAGGGAGGCCGAGCAGTACTTC | TRBV19 | . | . | TRBJ2-7
CASSQNVPGLVWADTQYF | TGCGCCAGCAGCCAGAATGTACCGGGACTAGTTTGGGCAGATACGCAGTATTTT | TRBV4-3 | . | TRBD2 | TRBJ2-3
CASSQDRMLEAFF | TGCGCCAGCAGCCAAGATCGGATGCTTGAAGCTTTCTTT | TRBV4-3 | . | . | TRBJ1-1
CASSARMGGEQYF | TGTGCCAGCAGCGCCAGGATGGGAGGCGAGCAGTACTTC | TRBV9 | . | . | TRBJ2-7
CASSVSGRAGETQYF | TGTGCCAGCAGCGTCAGCGGGAGGGCCGGGGAGACCCAGTACTTC | TRBV9 | . | TRBD2 | TRBJ2-5
CASSYSGDSGNTIYF | TGTGCCAGCAGTTACTCCGGGGACTCTGGAAACACCATATATTTT | TRBV27 | . | . | TRBJ1-3
CASREPAGDTQYF | TGTGCCAGCAGAGAACCAGCGGGAGATACGCAGTATTTT | TRBV27 | . | . | TRBJ2-3
CASSHGTGGSLSNQPQHF | TGTGCCAGTAGTCACGGGACAGGGGGATCTCTTAGCAATCAGCCCCAGCATTTT | TRBV19 | . | TRBD1 | TRBJ1-5
CAWNKYQETQYF | TGTGCCTGGAATAAGTACCAAGAGACCCAGTACTTC | TRBV30 | few | . | TRBJ2-5
CASSYGGLVLNEQFF | TGTGCCAGCAGCTACGGGGGATTAGTCCTCAATGAGCAGTTCTTC | TRBV6-5 | . | . | TRBJ2-1
CAISSGGVGTEAFF | TGTGCCATCAGCTCAGGGGGAGTGGGCACTGAAGCTTTCTTT | TRBV10-3 | . | TRBD1 | TRBJ1-1
CASSPLAGGTGELFF | TGTGCCAGCAGCCCACTAGCGGGGGGCACCGGGGAGCTGTTTTTT | TRBV7-8 | . | TRBD2 | TRBJ2-2
CASSGAQGVQPQHF | TGTGCCAGCAGTGGAGCGCAGGGAGTCCAGCCCCAGCATTTT | TRBV2 | . | . | TRBJ1-5
CASSTPPGATQYF | TGTGCCAGCAGTACCCCCCCCGGGGCTACGCAGTATTTT | TRBV28 | . | . | TRBJ2-3
CASRLLEVGTPNYGYTF | TGTGCAAGTCGCTTACTAGAGGTAGGGACACCTAACTATGGCTACACCTTC | TRBV12-2 | once | . | TRBJ1-2
CASSLDSSGSYGYTF | TGTGCCAGCAGCTTGGATTCATCAGGGTCCTATGGCTACACCTTC | TRBV5-6 | . | . | TRBJ1-2
CASGRTGPGNTIYF | TGTGCCAGCGGGCGGACAGGGCCTGGAAACACCATATATTTT | TRBV18 | . | TRBD1 | TRBJ1-3
CASSRTAGAGAYREQFF | TGCGCCAGCAGCCGAACGGCGGGAGCGGGGGCTTATCGGGAGCAGTTCTTC | TRBV5-1 | . | TRBD2 | TRBJ2-1
CASLTGGRETQYF | TGTGCCAGCTTAACAGGGGGCAGAGAGACCCAGTACTTC | TRBV7-4 | . | TRBD1 | TRBJ2-5
CASSLGGYEQYF | TGTGCCAGCAGCTTGGGAGGCTACGAGCAGTACTTC | TRBV5-4 | once | . | TRBJ2-7
CASSPLGIRDGELFF | TGCGCCAGCAGCCCCTTAGGGATTAGGGACGGGGAGCTGTTTTTT | TRBV4-1 | . | . | TRBJ2-2
CASSSTGSGNEKLFF | TGCGCCAGCAGCTCGACAGGGAGTGGTAATGAAAAACTGTTTTTT | TRBV5-1 | . | TRBD1 | TRBJ1-4
CASSLELVDTQYF | TGTGCCAGCAGCTTAGAGCTGGTAGATACGCAGTATTTT | TRBV7-2 | . | . | TRBJ2-3
CASSPRGQRTDTQYF | TGCGCCAGCAGTCCCAGGGGGCAGAGGACAGATACGCAGTATTTT | TRBV10-1 | . | TRBD1 | TRBJ2-3
CASSSTEAGGPDTQYF | TGTGCCAGCAGTTCCACCGAGGCGGGAGGGCCGGATACGCAGTATTTT | TRBV6-5 | . | TRBD2 | TRBJ2-3
CASSQVGTNRHTGELFF | TGTGCCAGCAGCCAAGTAGGTACCAACCGCCACACCGGGGAGCTGTTTTTT | TRBV4-2 | . | . | TRBJ2-2
CASSPLSLGMVYEQYF | TGTGCCAGCAGCCCCTTGTCGCTTGGGATGGTCTACGAGCAGTACTTC | TRBV4-2 | . | . | TRBJ2-7
CASSLWQGGYSGANVLTF | TGTGCCAGCAGTTTATGGCAGGGGGGCTACTCTGGGGCCAACGTCCTGACTTTC | TRBV27 | once | . | TRBJ2-6
CASSWAPGGLANTGELFF | TGTGCCAGCAGCTGGGCGCCTGGGGGCCTTGCGAACACCGGGGAGCTGTTTTTT | TRBV5-4 | . | . | TRBJ2-2